This T cell receptor beta chain stems from a study of T cell responses to AZD1222 COVID-19 vaccine (dated by TCRdb to 2020 to 2022). Some background on the complete study: A total of over 230 trial participants underwent TCR sequencing, of whom 200 to 220 received two doses of AZD1222 and roughly 25 received two doses of the MenACWY control vaccine. Trial participants were enrolled by age into 18-55, 56-69 and 70-plus year subgroups, with roughly 160, 29 and 62 TCR-sequenced participants respectively.

In regard to this clone: Its cognate antigen has yet to be identified. No much larger clonotype is one base removed from it; base qualities were not supplied.

The sample's time point label is to be understood as: about 28 days (+/-7) after the second vaccine dose. AZD1222 recipients given second doses at about 4 weeks or at about 12 weeks were pooled, since spike-specific TCR depth and breadth were not found to differ between the two schedules. The vaccinee samples were drawn from two UK trials, COV001 and COV002, one of which was a single-blind randomized controlled phase 2/3 trial testing AZD1222 (ChAdOx1 nCoV-19) in healthy adults. For TCRbeta chain sequencing, PBMC samples were collected from trial participants at day 0 and at day 28 after the second dose. There are 14 amino acids in the CDR3, from cysteine to phenylalanine inclusive. Only CDR3 DNA is held: 42 bases, read in frame from base 1. Taken from the germline V gene, the CDR1 and CDR2 loops are SGDLS and YYNGEE. V and J are trimmed by 4 bases and 9 bases, and the gene matches miss 7 bases of the junction.

The CDR3 regions of human TCRbeta chains were subjected to immunosequencing. Per the source publication's procedure: Repertoire TCRs were matched against a reference library of SARS-CoV-2-specific TCRs generated with the MIRA antigen-specificity platform. Breadth was defined as the fraction of unique TCRs that were SARS-CoV-2-associated, and depth was defined as the fraction of total T cells that were SARS-CoV-2-associated. Each spike-specific TCR was assigned to its reactive spike region and to a CD4 or CD8 class using the MIRA data. Log10-transformed breadth and depth values were compared by one-way ANOVA with Sidak's multiple comparisons tests. TCRdb took this table from immuneACCESS and kept in-frame rearrangements with V and J called. Such tables lack part of the clones; where checked against another copy, unresolved V genes explain under half of the gap, and the rest is unexplained. V, J and clone size are taken as reported in that table, and D and trimming were inferred from the DNA itself. Here the sample has approximately 140,000 clones; roughly 90% occur a single time. Roughly 3.3% of the sample rests with the top ten.

Study-level results and caveats: A significant rise in spike-specific TCR breadth and depth was observed after two AZD1222 doses relative to day 0 and relative to MenACWY recipients. Conclusions about previously exposed vaccinees are limited because only a handful of AZD1222 recipients were SARS-CoV-2 seropositive at baseline. Because no day 14 peak-response samples were available, repertoires were characterized only after the peak T cell response. The 56-69-year group was small, and its depth increase did not reach significance, likely because of low power. Reportedly, close to half of the unique spike-specific TCRs recognized epitopes lying outside the regions that are mutated in the B.1.351 and B.1.1.7 variants. Participants were mostly white British, with more females than males. The authors suggested clonal diversity may have been underestimated. The vaccine-associated CD4 TCRs covered the entire spike protein, and the dominant responses fell in regions 160-218 and 743-854.

The sequence links TRBV9 to TRBJ2-1, with TRBD1 matching 10 junction bases. This clonotype was sampled from an adult who received the AZD1222 COVID-19 vaccine. Source: peripheral blood, taken 28 days after the second AZD1222 dose. The DNA is as follows: TGTGCCAGCAGCCCCAGGACAGGGGGGGCTGAGCAGTTCTTC. The translation is CASSPRTGGAEQFF. With all but the CDR3 taken from the reference TRBV9 and TRBJ2-1 genes, the full variable domain is: DSGVTQTPKHLITATGQRVTLRCSPRSGDLSVYWYQQSLDQGLQFLIQYYNGEERAKGNILERFSAQQFPDLHSELNLSSLELGDSALYFCASSPRTGGAEQFFGPGTRLTVL.